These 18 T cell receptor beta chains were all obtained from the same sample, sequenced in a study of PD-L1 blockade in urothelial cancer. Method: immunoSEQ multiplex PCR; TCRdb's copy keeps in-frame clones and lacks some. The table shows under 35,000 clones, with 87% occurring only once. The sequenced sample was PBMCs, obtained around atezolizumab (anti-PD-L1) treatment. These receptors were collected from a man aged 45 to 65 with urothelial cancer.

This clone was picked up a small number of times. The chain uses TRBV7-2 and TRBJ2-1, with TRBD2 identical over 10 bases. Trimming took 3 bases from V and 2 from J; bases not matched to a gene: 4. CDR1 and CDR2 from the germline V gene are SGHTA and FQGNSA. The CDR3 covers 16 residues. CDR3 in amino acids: CASSFGTSGTYNEQFF. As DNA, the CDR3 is TGTGCCAGCAGCTTTGGTACTAGCGGGACCTACAATGAGCAGTTCTTC.

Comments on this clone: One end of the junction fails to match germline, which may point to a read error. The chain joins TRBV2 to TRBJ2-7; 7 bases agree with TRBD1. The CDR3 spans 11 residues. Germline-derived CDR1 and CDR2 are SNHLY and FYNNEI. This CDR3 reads CASSEPGQKLF. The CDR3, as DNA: TGTGCCAGCAGTGAACCGGGACAGAAACTCTTC.

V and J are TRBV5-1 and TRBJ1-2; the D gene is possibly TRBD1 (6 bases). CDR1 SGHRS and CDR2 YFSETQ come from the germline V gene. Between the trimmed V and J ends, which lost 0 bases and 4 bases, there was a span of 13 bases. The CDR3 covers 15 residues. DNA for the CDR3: TGCGCCAGCAGCTTGGGGACAGCCAAATCCTATGGCTACACCTTC. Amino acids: CASSLGTAKSYGYTF.

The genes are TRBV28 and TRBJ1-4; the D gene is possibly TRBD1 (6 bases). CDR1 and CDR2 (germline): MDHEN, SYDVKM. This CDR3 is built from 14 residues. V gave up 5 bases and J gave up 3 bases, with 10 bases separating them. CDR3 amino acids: CASSPDRPNEKLFF. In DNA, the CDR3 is TGTGCCAGCAGTCCAGACAGGCCTAATGAAAAACTGTTTTTT. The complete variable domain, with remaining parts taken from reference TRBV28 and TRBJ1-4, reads DVKVTQSSRYLVKRTGEKVFLECVQDMDHENMFWYRQDPGLGLRLIYFSYDVKMKEKGDIPEGYSVSREKKERFSLILESASTNQTSMYLCASSPDRPNEKLFFGSGTQLSVL.

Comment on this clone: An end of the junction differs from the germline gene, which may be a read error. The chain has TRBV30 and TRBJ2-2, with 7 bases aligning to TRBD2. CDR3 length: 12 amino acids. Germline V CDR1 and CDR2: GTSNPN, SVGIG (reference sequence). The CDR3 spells CAWTGGHRGAVF. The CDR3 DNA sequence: TGTGCCTGGACGGGAGGACACCGGGGAGCTGTTTTT.

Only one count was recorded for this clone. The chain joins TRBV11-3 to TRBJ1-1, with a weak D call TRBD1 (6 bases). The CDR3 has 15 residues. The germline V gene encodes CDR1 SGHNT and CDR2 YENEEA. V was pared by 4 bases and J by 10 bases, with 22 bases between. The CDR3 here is CASSSRQAPIGAAFF. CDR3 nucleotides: TGTGCCAGCAGCTCCCGACAGGCCCCAATAGGGGCAGCTTTCTTT.

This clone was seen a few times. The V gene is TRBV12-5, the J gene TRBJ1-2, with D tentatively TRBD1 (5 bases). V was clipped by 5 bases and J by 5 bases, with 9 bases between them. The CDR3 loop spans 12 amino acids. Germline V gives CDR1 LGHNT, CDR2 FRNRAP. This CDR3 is CASGQGSYGYTF. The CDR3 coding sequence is TGTGCTAGTGGTCAGGGCTCTTATGGCTACACCTTC.

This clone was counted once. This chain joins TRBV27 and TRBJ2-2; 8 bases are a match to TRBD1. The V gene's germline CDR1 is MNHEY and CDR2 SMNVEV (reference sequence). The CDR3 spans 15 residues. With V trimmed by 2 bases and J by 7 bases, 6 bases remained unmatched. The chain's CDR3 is CASSLRTGPSGELFF. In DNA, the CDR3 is TGTGCCAGCAGTTTAAGGACAGGGCCAAGCGGGGAGCTGTTTTTT.

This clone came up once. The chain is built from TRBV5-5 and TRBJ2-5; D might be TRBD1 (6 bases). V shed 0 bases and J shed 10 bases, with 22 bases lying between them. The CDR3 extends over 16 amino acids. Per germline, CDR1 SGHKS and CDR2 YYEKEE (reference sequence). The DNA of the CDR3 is TGTGCCAGCAGCTTGGTAGGGACAACAGCACCGAGGGACCAGTACTTC. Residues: CASSLVGTTAPRDQYF.

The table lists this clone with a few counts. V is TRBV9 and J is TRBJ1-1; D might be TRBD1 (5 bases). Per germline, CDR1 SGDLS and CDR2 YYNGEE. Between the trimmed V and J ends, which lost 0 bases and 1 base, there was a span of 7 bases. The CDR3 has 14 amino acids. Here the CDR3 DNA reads TGTGCCAGCAGCGTAGGACAGAAGAACACTGAAGCTTTCTTT. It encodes CASSVGQKNTEAFF.

The DNA of the CDR3 is TGTGCCAGCAGCCCACGACTAGCGGGAGGCAATGAGCAGTTCTTC. Residues: CASSPRLAGGNEQFF. This chain uses TRBV7-9 with TRBJ2-1, with 13 positions matching TRBD2. Germline V gene data show CDR1 as SEHNR and CDR2 as FQNEAQ (reference sequence). With 5 bases clipped from V and 6 bases from J, the junction kept 4 bases outside the gene matches. CDR3 length: 15 amino acids. The full variable domain, rest sourced from reference TRBV7-9 and TRBJ2-1, is DTGVSQNPRHKITKRGQNVTFRCDPISEHNRLYWYRQTLGQGPEFLTYFQNEAQLEKSRLLSDRFSAERPKGSFSTLEIQRTEQGDSAMYLCASSPRLAGGNEQFFGPGTRLTVL.

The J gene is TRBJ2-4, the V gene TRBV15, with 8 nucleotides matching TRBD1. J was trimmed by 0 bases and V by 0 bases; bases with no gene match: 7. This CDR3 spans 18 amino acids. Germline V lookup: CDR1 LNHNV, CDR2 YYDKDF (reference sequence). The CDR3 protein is CATSRDNRGSLAKNIQYF. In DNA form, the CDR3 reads TGTGCCACCAGCAGAGATAACAGGGGGAGTTTAGCCAAAAACATTCAGTACTTC.

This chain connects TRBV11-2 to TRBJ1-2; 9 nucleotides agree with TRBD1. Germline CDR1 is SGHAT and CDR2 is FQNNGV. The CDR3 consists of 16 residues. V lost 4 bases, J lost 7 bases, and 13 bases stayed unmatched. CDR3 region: CASSSSDRGAASGYTF. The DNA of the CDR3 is TGTGCCAGCAGCTCTTCGGACAGGGGCGCCGCCTCTGGCTACACCTTC.

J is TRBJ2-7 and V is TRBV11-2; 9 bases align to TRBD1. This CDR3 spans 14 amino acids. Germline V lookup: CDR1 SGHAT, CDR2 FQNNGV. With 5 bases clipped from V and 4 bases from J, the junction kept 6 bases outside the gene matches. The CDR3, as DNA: TGTGCCAGCAGCACTTACAGGGGGCAATACGAGCAGTACTTC. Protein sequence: CASSTYRGQYEQYF.

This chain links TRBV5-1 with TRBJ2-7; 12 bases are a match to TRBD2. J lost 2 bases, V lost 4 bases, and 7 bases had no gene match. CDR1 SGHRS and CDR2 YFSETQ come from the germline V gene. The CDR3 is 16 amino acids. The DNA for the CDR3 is TGCGCCAGCAGCCCGGGACTAGCGGGTCTTACCTACGAGCAGTACTTC. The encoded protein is CASSPGLAGLTYEQYF.

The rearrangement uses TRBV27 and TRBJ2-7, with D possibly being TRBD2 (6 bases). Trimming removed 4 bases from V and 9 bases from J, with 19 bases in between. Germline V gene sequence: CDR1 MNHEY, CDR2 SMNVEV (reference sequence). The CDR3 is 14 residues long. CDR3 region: CASSSTLGGSRQYF. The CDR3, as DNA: TGTGCCAGCAGTTCAACCTTGGGAGGTTCTCGGCAGTACTTC.

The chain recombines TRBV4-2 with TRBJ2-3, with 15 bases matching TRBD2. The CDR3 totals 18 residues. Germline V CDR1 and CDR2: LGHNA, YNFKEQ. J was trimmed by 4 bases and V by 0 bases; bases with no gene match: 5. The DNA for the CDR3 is TGTGCCAGCAGCCAAGATAGGGGGACTAGCGGGAGGTCAGATACGCAGTATTTT. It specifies CASSQDRGTSGRSDTQYF.

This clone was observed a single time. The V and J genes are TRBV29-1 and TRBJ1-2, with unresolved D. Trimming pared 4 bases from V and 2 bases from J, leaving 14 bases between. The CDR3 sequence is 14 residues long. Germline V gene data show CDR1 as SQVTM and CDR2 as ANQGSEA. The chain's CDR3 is CSVVPPAVNYGYTF. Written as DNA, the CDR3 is TGCAGCGTTGTCCCCCCCGCAGTCAACTATGGCTACACCTTC.